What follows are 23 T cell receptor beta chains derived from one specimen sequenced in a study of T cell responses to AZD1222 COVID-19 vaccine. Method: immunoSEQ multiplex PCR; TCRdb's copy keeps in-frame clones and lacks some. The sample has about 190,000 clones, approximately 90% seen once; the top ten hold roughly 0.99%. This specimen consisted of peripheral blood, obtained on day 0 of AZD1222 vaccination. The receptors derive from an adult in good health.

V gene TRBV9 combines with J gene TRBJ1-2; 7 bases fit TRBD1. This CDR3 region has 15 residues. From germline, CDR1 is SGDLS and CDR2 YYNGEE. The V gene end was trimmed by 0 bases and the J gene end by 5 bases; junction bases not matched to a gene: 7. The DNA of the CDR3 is TGTGCCAGCAGCGTAGGTCAGGGGGAACGTTATGGCTACACCTTC. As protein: CASSVGQGERYGYTF. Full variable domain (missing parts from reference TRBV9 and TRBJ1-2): DSGVTQTPKHLITATGQRVTLRCSPRSGDLSVYWYQQSLDQGLQFLIQYYNGEERAKGNILERFSAQQFPDLHSELNLSSLELGDSALYFCASSVGQGERYGYTFGSGTRLTVV.

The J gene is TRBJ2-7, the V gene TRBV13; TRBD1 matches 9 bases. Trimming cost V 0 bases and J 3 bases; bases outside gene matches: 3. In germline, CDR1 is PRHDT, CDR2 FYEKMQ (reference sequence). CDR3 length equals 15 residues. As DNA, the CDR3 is TGTGCCAGCAGCTTAGGAAGGACAGGGGTCTACGAGCAGTACTTC. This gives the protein CASSLGRTGVYEQYF.

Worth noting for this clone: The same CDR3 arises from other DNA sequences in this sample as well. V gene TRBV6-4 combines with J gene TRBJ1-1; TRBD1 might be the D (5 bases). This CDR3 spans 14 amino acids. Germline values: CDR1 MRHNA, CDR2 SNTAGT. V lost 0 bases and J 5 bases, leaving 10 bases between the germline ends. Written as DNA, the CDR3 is TGTGCCAGCAGTGACTCGAGTCGGGGGACTGAAGCTTTCTTT. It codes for CASSDSSRGTEAFF.

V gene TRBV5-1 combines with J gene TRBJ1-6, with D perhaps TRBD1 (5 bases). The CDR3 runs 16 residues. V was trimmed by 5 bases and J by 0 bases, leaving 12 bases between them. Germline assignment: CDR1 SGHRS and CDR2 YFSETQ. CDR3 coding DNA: TGCGCCAGCAGTAGACAGAGCAGCTCCTATAATTCACCCCTCCACTTT. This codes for CASSRQSSSYNSPLHF.

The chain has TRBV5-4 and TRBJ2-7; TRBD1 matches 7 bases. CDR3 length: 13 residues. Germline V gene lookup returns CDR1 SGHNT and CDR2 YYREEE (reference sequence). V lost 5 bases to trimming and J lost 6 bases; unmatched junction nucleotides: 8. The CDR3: CASSLQGYGEQYF. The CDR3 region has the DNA TGTGCCAGCAGTCTACAGGGGTATGGCGAGCAGTACTTC.

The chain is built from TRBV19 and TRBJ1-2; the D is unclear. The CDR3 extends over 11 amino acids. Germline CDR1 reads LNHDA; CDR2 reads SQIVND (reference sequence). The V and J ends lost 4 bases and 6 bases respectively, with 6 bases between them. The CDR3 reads CASSTADGYTF. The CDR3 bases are TGTGCCAGTAGTACGGCAGATGGCTACACCTTC.

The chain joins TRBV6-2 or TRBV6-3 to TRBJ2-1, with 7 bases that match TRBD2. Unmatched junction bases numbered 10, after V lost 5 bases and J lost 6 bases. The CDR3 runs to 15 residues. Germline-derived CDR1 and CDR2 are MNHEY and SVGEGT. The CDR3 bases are TGTGCCAGCAGTCTGTTGGCTAGCGGCCTCAATGAGCAGTTCTTC. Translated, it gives CASSLLASGLNEQFF.

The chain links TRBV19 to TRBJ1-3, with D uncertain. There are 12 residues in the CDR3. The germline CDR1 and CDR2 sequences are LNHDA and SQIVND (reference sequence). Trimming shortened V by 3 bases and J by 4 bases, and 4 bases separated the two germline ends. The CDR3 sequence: CASSMPGNTIYF. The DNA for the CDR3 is TGTGCCAGTAGTATGCCGGGAAACACCATATATTTT.

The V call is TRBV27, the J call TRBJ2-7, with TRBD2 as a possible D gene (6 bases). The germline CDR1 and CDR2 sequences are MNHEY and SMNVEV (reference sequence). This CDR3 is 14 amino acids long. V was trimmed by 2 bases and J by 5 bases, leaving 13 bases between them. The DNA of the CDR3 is TGTGCCAGCAGTTTAATCGGGGGACCCAACGAGCAGTACTTC. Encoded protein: CASSLIGGPNEQYF.

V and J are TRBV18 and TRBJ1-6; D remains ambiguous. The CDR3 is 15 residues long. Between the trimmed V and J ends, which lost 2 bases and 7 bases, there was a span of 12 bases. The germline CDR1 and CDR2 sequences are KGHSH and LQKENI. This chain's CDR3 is CASSPVGVGNSPLHF. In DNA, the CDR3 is TGTGCCAGCTCACCAGTGGGAGTTGGAAATTCACCCCTCCACTTT.

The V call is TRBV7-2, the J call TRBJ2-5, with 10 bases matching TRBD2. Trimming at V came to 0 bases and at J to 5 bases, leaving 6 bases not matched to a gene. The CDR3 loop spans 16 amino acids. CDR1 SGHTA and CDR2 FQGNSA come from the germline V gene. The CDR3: CASSLAAAGGWETQYF. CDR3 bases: TGTGCCAGCAGCTTAGCGGCAGCGGGGGGGTGGGAGACCCAGTACTTC.

CDR3 protein: CASSPPRQGNLYGYTF. The CDR3 DNA is TGTGCCAGCAGCCCCCCGCGGCAGGGCAACCTCTATGGCTACACCTTC. The chain couples TRBV7-8 to TRBJ1-2; TRBD1 is a possible D gene (5 bases). Trimming cost V 5 bases and J 4 bases, with 20 bases left between them. Germline CDR1 SGHVS, CDR2 FQNEAQ. The CDR3 spans 16 residues.

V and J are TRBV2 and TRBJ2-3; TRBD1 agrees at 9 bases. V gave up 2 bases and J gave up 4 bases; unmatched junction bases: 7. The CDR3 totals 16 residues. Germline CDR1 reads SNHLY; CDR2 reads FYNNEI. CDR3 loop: CASSERDREVPDTQYF. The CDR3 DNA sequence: TGTGCCAGCAGTGAAAGGGACAGGGAGGTCCCAGATACGCAGTATTTT.

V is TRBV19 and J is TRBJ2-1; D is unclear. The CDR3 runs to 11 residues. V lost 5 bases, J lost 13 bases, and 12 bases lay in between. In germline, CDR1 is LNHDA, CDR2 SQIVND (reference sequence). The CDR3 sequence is CASSAPFAQFF. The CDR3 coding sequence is TGTGCCAGTAGTGCCCCCTTTGCTCAGTTCTTC.

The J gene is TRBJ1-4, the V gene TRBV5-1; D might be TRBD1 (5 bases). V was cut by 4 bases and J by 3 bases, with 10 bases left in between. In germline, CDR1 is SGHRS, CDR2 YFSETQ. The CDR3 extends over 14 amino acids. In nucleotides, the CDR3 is TGCGCCAGCAGCCAGGACACCTCTAATGAAAAACTGTTTTTT. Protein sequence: CASSQDTSNEKLFF.

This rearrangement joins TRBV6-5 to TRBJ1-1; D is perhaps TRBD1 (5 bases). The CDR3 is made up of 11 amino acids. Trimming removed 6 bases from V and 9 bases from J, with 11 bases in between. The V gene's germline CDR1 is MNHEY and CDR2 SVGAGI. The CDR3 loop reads CASRYQGKAFF. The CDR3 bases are TGTGCCAGCAGGTATCAGGGAAAAGCTTTCTTT.

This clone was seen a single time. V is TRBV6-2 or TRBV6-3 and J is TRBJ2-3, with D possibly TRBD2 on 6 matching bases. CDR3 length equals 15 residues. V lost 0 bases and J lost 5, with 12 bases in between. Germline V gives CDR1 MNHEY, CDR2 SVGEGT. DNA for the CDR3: TGTGCCAGCAGTTACTCGATTCTAGCGAGAGATACGCAGTATTTT. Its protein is CASSYSILARDTQYF.

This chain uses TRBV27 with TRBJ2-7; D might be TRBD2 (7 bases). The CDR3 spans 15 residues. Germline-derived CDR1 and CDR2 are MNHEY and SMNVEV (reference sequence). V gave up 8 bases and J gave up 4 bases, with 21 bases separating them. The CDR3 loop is CASSLREGGLYEQYF. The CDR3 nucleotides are TGTGCCAGCTCGCTCAGGGAGGGGGGCTTATACGAGCAGTACTTC.

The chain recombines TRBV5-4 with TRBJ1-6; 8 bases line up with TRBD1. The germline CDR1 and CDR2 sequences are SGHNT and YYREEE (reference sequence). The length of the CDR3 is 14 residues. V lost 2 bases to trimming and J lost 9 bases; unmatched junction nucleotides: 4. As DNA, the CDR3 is TGTGCCAGCAGCTTACAGGGGGTCTCTTCACCCCTCCACTTT. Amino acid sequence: CASSLQGVSSPLHF.

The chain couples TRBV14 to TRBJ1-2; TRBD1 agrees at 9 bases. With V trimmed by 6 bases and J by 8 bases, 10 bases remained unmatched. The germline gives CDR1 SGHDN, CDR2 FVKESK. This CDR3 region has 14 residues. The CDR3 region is CASRRTGEVKGYTF. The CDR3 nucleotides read TGTGCCAGCAGGCGGACAGGGGAGGTGAAAGGCTACACCTTC.

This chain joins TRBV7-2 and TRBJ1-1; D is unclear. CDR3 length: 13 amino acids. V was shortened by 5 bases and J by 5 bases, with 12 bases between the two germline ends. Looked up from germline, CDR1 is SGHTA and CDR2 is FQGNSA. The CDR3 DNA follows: TGTGCCAGCAGCATTACGACGAGTACTGAAGCTTTCTTT. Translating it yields CASSITTSTEAFF.

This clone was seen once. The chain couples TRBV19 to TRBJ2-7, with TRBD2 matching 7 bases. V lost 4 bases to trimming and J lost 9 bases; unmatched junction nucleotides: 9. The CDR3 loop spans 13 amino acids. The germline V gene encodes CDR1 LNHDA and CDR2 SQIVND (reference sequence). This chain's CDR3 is CASSRSRAGVQYF. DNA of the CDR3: TGTGCCAGTAGTAGATCCCGGGCGGGAGTGCAGTACTTC.

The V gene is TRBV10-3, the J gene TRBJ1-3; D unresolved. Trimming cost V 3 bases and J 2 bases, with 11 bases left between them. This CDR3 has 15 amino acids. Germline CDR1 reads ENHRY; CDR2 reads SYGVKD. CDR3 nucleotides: TGTGCCATCAGTGATGAGGGTTCCACTGGAAACACCATATATTTT. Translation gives CAISDEGSTGNTIYF.